This entry concerns a single T cell receptor (beta chain). This sample is part of a study of spatial heterogeneity in lung cancer. Trimming removed 0 bases from V and 10 bases from J; junction bases left unmatched: 2. There are 14 residues in the CDR3. From germline, CDR1 is SGHNT and CDR2 YYREEE (reference sequence). In TCRdb, the 5' RACE reads were re-called with MiXCR into one record per CDR3 protein. The sample holds approximately 40,000 distinct CDR3 sequences; 5% to 6.5% are singletons and the top ten take approximately 24%. Time point described: sample taken at primary tumor resection. This receptor was obtained from a female donor with early-stage non-small cell lung cancer. The rearrangement links TRBV5-4 to TRBJ2-1, with 12 bases lining up with TRBD2. The material sequenced was PBMCs, taken at surgery. The CDR3 reads CASSLGLAGVEQFF. Here the CDR3 DNA reads TGTGCCAGCAGCTTGGGACTAGCGGGGGTGGAGCAGTTCTTC. Full variable domain (outside the CDR3, taken from reference TRBV5-4 and TRBJ2-1): ETGVTQSPTHLIKTRGQQVTLRCSSQSGHNTVSWYQQALGQGPQFIFQYYREEENGRGNFPPRFSGLQFPNYSSELNVNALELDDSALYLCASSLGLAGVEQFFGPGTRLTVL.